The clone carrying this T cell receptor (beta chain) was observed many times. The sample belongs to a study of CD8 T cells in ankylosing spondylitis. TCRdb re-called the 5' RACE reads with MiXCR, one entry per CDR3 protein. The table includes more than 25,000 distinct CDR3 sequences, 4.5% to 5.5% detected once. The CDR3 runs 14 residues. The V gene's germline CDR1 is SGDLS and CDR2 YYNGEE. V lost 10 bases and J lost 3; bases outside the gene matches: 9. This clonotype originated in a female donor with ankylosing spondylitis or in good health (not recorded which). V and J are TRBV9 and TRBJ2-2, with 7 bases matching TRBD1. The sequencing input was blood, either unsorted or a sorted T cell fraction (not recorded which). The DNA for the CDR3 is TGTGCCGCCAGGGCAGGGGGTGACACCGGGGAGCTGTTTTTT. Its protein is CAARAGGDTGELFF.